Shown below are 20 T cell receptor beta chains from a single sample sequenced in a study of response to subunit inactivated influenza vaccine. TCRdb fed the RT-PCR reads into MiXCR, producing one record per CDR3 protein. The sample contains about 500,000 distinct CDR3 sequences, more than 15% of which appear only once. The sequencing used CD4+ T cells sorted from PBMCs, collected less than 25 months after vaccination. Receptors originate from a man between 50 and 75 years old who received an inactivated influenza vaccine.

In DNA form, the CDR3 reads TGCGCCAGCAGCCACGCACCATCGACTAGCGGATCAAACAGATGGACGCAGTATTTT. Residues: CASSHAPSTSGSNRWTQYF. The chain links TRBV5-1 to TRBJ2-3; 9 positions agree with TRBD2. CDR1 is SGHRS and CDR2 is YFSETQ in the germline V gene. V was clipped by 4 bases and J by 9 bases; unmatched bases: 24. The CDR3 is made up of 19 amino acids.

This chain joins TRBV7-9 and TRBJ2-3, with unresolved D. This CDR3 region has 16 residues. With 0 bases removed from V and 0 bases from J, the gap between germline ends came to 10 bases. The germline V gene encodes CDR1 SEHNR and CDR2 FQNEAQ (reference sequence). In DNA form, the CDR3 reads TGTGCCAGCAGCTTAGCCCCCGGTCTCAGCACAGATACGCAGTATTTT. It encodes CASSLAPGLSTDTQYF.

The rearrangement uses TRBV20-1 and TRBJ1-1; D unresolved. This CDR3 comprises 17 residues. Deletions cut 0 bases from V and 2 bases from J, with 19 bases between. Germline CDR1 DFQATT, CDR2 SNEGSKA (reference sequence). CDR3 bases: TGCAGTGCTAGAGATTATCTTCGAGGGCAGAAAAACACTGAAGCTTTCTTT. This gives the protein CSARDYLRGQKNTEAFF.

The genes are TRBV12-3 or TRBV12-4 and TRBJ1-1, with D tentatively TRBD1 (6 bases). The CDR3 has 14 amino acids. Trimming removed 6 bases at V and 1 base at J, with 12 bases between. The CDR3 sequence is CASRTTGQNTEAFF. CDR3 sequence (DNA): TGTGCCAGCAGGACGACAGGCCAGAACACTGAAGCTTTCTTT.

This clonotype was counted between two and nine times. The chain joins TRBV3-1 to TRBJ2-1; D remains ambiguous. V dropped 2 bases and J dropped 1 base, with 9 bases sitting between them. The length of the CDR3 is 15 residues. Germline assignment: CDR1 LGHDT and CDR2 YNNKEL (reference sequence). CDR3 loop: CASSQNLGSYNEQFF. The DNA for the CDR3 is TGTGCCAGCAGCCAAAACCTCGGATCCTACAATGAGCAGTTCTTC.

The chain uses TRBV7-2 and TRBJ2-7, with TRBD2 matching over 10 bases. This CDR3 has 17 residues. V lost 5 bases to trimming and J lost 2 bases; unmatched junction nucleotides: 12. Per the germline V gene, CDR1 is SGHTA and CDR2 is FQGNSA. CDR3 amino acids: CASSRHNLAGVAYEQYF. Written as DNA, the CDR3 is TGTGCCAGCAGCCGGCATAACCTAGCGGGGGTGGCCTACGAGCAGTACTTC. The full variable domain, rest sourced from reference TRBV7-2 and TRBJ2-7, is GAGVSQSPSNKVTEKGKDVELRCDPISGHTALYWYRQSLGQGLEFLIYFQGNSAPDKSGLPSDRFSAERTGGSVSTLTIQRTQQEDSAVYLCASSRHNLAGVAYEQYFGPGTRLTVT.

This clonotype has more than one count but fewer than ten. The chain recombines TRBV3-1 with TRBJ1-1; D gene ambiguous. The CDR3 extends over 15 amino acids. The V end lost 0 bases, the J end lost 1 base, and 9 bases lay between the germline ends. Germline-derived CDR1 and CDR2 are LGHDT and YNNKEL (reference sequence). DNA for the CDR3: TGTGCCAGCAGCCAAGATCTCGAGGGGAACACTGAAGCTTTCTTT. Translated: CASSQDLEGNTEAFF.

CDR3 in amino acids: CAISEGGWGAEAFF. The CDR3, as DNA: TGTGCCATCAGTGAGGGGGGGTGGGGTGCCGAAGCTTTCTTT. The gene calls are TRBV10-3 and TRBJ1-1, with TRBD1 as a possible D gene (5 bases). Trimming left V 2 bases short and J 8 bases short, with 15 bases between. Germline lookup yields CDR1 ENHRY and CDR2 SYGVKD. CDR3 length: 14 residues.

The table lists this clonotype with a few counts. J is TRBJ2-1 and V is TRBV11-1; 8 bases agree with TRBD1. The CDR3 has 15 amino acids. V dropped 5 bases and J dropped 8; count of bases not matched to a gene: 11. From germline, CDR1 is SGHAT and CDR2 FQDESV (reference sequence). CDR3 bases: TGTGCCAGCAGCCTACAGGGGGGAGGCGTCCATGAGCAGTTCTTC. It encodes CASSLQGGGVHEQFF.

This clonotype showed up just a few times. The rearrangement uses TRBV28 and TRBJ1-1; D gene ambiguous. The CDR3 has 14 amino acids. V dropped 2 bases and J dropped 4 bases, with 11 bases sitting between them. Germline V CDR1 and CDR2: MDHEN, SYDVKM. DNA for the CDR3: TGTGCCAGCAGTTTAGGTGGGATAGGCACTGAAGCTTTCTTT. This codes for CASSLGGIGTEAFF.

This chain links TRBV20-1 with TRBJ2-7, with 10 bases fitting TRBD2. The length of the CDR3 is 15 residues. Trimming took 3 bases from V and 5 from J; bases not matched to a gene: 10. Germline assignment: CDR1 DFQATT and CDR2 SNEGSKA (reference sequence). The CDR3 coding sequence is TGCAGTGCTAGTGGGCTAGCGGGAGTTGATCACGAGCAGTACTTC. Protein sequence: CSASGLAGVDHEQYF.

This clonotype is a singleton in its sample. The chain couples TRBV9 to TRBJ2-7; D assignment may be TRBD1 or TRBD2 (5 bases each). This CDR3 is 15 amino acids long. Looked up from germline, CDR1 is SGDLS and CDR2 is YYNGEE. V was shortened by 1 base and J by 0 bases, with 11 bases between the two germline ends. The CDR3 spells CASSVSAGTSYEQYF. The CDR3 coding sequence is TGTGCCAGCAGCGTATCAGCAGGGACCTCCTACGAGCAGTACTTC.

In nucleotides, the CDR3 is TGTGCCAGCAGTTACTGGAGACACTTAAAACTAGCCAAAAACATTCAGTACTTC. This gives the protein CASSYWRHLKLAKNIQYF. The V and J genes are TRBV6-5 and TRBJ2-4; D ambiguous. V was trimmed by 1 base and J by 0 bases, leaving 16 bases between them. Per germline, CDR1 MNHEY and CDR2 SVGAGI. CDR3 length equals 18 residues.

V usage is TRBV28 and J usage is TRBJ2-6; 8 bases line up with TRBD1. The CDR3 spans 18 residues. V gave up 6 bases and J gave up 0 bases; unmatched junction bases: 10. The germline gives CDR1 MDHEN, CDR2 SYDVKM. DNA for the CDR3: TGTGCCAGCAGAAATCCGGGACAGGTGATCTCTGGGGCCAACGTCCTGACTTTC. It yields the protein CASRNPGQVISGANVLTF.

This clonotype was detected only a few times. The V call is TRBV9, the J call TRBJ2-1, with no clear D. V was pared by 4 bases and J by 4 bases, with 18 bases between. Germline lookup yields CDR1 SGDLS and CDR2 YYNGEE. The CDR3 spans 16 residues. The CDR3 loop is CASSPSVYSFYNEQFF. The CDR3 region has the DNA TGTGCCAGCAGCCCAAGCGTCTATAGCTTTTACAATGAGCAGTTCTTC.

The chain carries TRBV25-1 and TRBJ2-7; D possibly corresponds to TRBD2 (5 bases). Germline CDR1 and CDR2: MGHDK and SYGVNS. V was pared by 2 bases and J by 3 bases, with 11 bases between. CDR3 length: 14 residues. The CDR3 DNA reads as TGTGCCAGCAGTGAACACGGGATTCACTACGAGCAGTACTTC. Protein sequence: CASSEHGIHYEQYF.

This clonotype appeared a few times. As DNA, the CDR3 is TGCAGTGCTAGGAACCCCTCTGGGGCCAACGTCCTGACTTTC. Translation: CSARNPSGANVLTF. The rearrangement joins TRBV20-1 to TRBJ2-6; D is unresolved. The germline gives CDR1 DFQATT, CDR2 SNEGSKA (reference sequence). The V end lost 3 bases, the J end lost 0 bases, and 6 bases lay between the germline ends. CDR3 size: 14 residues.

This clonotype showed up just a few times. V gene TRBV10-3 combines with J gene TRBJ1-2; D unclear. The length of the CDR3 is 13 residues. CDR1 and CDR2 (germline): ENHRY, SYGVKD. The V and J ends lost 7 bases and 5 bases respectively, with 14 bases between them. The CDR3 loop reads CAITTTAEYGYTF. In DNA, the CDR3 is TGTGCCATCACCACGACGGCCGAATATGGCTACACCTTC.

The chain couples TRBV28 to TRBJ1-1, with 10 bases fitting TRBD1. Germline lookup yields CDR1 MDHEN and CDR2 SYDVKM. The CDR3 length is 16 residues. The V and J ends lost 5 bases and 5 bases, in that order; junction bases with no gene match: 11. The CDR3 loop reads CASSTPGQGSNTEAFF. The CDR3 DNA reads as TGTGCCAGCAGTACGCCGGGACAGGGGTCGAATACTGAAGCTTTCTTT.

In its sample, this clonotype was seen a few times. The chain links TRBV6-1 to TRBJ1-1; D not resolved. The CDR3 is made up of 17 amino acids. Germline V gives CDR1 MNHNS, CDR2 SASEGT. Trimming removed 1 base from V and 7 bases from J, with 22 bases in between. CDR3 amino acids: CASSEGTVFRRSVEAFF. The CDR3 DNA reads as TGTGCCAGCAGTGAAGGGACGGTGTTTAGAAGGTCGGTTGAAGCTTTCTTT.